The present T cell receptor (beta chain) was sequenced within a study of graft-versus-host responses after intestinal transplantation. The CDR3 runs to 15 residues. Germline V gene data show CDR1 as MDHEN and CDR2 as SYDVKM. V was cut by 8 bases and J by 2 bases, with 19 bases left in between. On this clone itself: Antigen specificity is unknown.

The assay was immunoSEQ multiplex PCR, and TCRdb's table has in-frame clones only and misses some. The sample yields over 100,000 clones, about 95% seen once. This sequence originates from a human donor who received an intestinal transplant. The genes are TRBV28 and TRBJ2-7; tentative D call: TRBD1 (7 bases). The sequenced sample was unstimulated CD8+ T cells sorted from spleen or lymph node cells, obtained before intestinal transplant. CDR3 sequence (DNA): TGTGCCAGCCGAACGGAGGGACAGAACACCTACGAGCAGTACTTC. It is translated as CASRTEGQNTYEQYF.